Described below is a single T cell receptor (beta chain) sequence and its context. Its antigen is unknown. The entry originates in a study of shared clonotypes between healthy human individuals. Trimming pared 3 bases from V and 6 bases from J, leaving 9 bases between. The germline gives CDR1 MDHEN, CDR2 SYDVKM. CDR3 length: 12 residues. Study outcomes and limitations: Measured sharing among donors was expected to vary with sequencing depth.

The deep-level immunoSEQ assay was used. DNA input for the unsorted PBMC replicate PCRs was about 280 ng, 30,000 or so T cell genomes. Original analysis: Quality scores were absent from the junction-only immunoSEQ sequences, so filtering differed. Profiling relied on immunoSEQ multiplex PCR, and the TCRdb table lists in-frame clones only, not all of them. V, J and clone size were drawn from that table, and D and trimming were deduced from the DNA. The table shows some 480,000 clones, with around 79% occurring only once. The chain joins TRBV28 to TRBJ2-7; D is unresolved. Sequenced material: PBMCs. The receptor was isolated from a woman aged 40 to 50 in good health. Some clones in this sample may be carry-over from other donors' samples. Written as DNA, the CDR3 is TGTGCCAGCAGTTTGAGGTTCCGCGAGCAGTACTTC. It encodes CASSLRFREQYF.